This TCR beta chain was identified in a study of shared clonotypes between healthy human individuals. Produced via immunoSEQ multiplex PCR; TCRdb's table is partial and in-frame only. The data hold around 2,000,000 clones, with 85% to 95% observed a single time. This clone was detected only once. CD45RO-negative CD8 cells positively selected for CCR7 made up the naive population, which excluded terminally differentiated effector memory CD45RA+ cells. Trimming removed 6 bases from V and 6 bases from J, with 9 bases in between. This CDR3 has 11 amino acids. The germline V gene encodes CDR1 MDHEN and CDR2 SYDVKM.

V usage is TRBV28 and J usage is TRBJ2-7, with D possibly TRBD2 on 5 matching bases. The source material was naive CD8+ T cells sorted from blood. This sequence originates from a man younger than 30 in good health. In nucleotides, the CDR3 is TGTGCCAGCAGCTTAACTAGCGAGCAGTACTTC. It is translated as CASSLTSEQYF.